Reported below is one TCR beta chain. This sample was taken from a study of OX40 agonist ivuxolimab in advanced cancers. Trimming took off 2 bases at V and 2 bases at J, with 16 bases between the two ends. This CDR3 spans 17 amino acids. Looked up from germline, CDR1 is ENHRY and CDR2 is SYGVKD. Measured with immunoSEQ multiplex PCR; TCRdb has only the in-frame clones, and not every one. Here the sample spans around 91,000 clones, 85% to 90% being singletons. This rearrangement joins TRBV10-3 to TRBJ1-5, with D possibly being TRBD1 (6 bases). The clonotype was recovered from an adult with an advanced solid tumor such as melanoma, head and neck, liver or kidney cancer. The specimen was CD4+ or CD8+ T cells sorted from blood, collected in a trial of the OX40 agonist ivuxolimab. Here the CDR3 DNA reads TGTGCCATCAGTGAGAGGGGGTGGGGGAAGGGCAATCAGCCCCAGCATTTT. Amino acid sequence: CAISERGWGKGNQPQHF.